The 15 T cell receptor beta chains reported below all come from one sample, sequenced in a study of cytomegalovirus exposure and HLA in healthy donors (TCRdb year 2017). The library was prepared using the immunoSEQ multiplex PCR assay. For the multiplex PCR, a mixture combining 60 forward primers for TCR Vbeta segments and 13 reverse primers for TCR Jbeta segments was used. Not all clones reach the TCRdb copy of this immuneACCESS table, which keeps in-frame sequences only. Checked studies attribute under half of the gap to unresolved V genes and leave the rest unexplained. The table for this sample records around 70,000 clones. The biggest ten clones account for under 0.9% of the sample. Sequencing was done on a sample of PBMCs. These TCRs come from a boy aged 5-17 years in good health and CMV-seronegative.

The V gene is TRBV9, the J gene TRBJ2-7; 9 bases are shared with TRBD1. The CDR3 has 14 amino acids. Germline V gene sequence: CDR1 SGDLS, CDR2 YYNGEE. V dropped 2 bases and J dropped 2; count of bases not matched to a gene: 2. The CDR3 reads CASSVGQGTYEQYF. The CDR3 nucleotides are TGTGCCAGCAGCGTGGGACAGGGCACCTACGAGCAGTACTTC.

The J gene is TRBJ2-2, the V gene TRBV12-2; the listed D gene, TRBD2, was not tested against the DNA. TRBV12-2 is assigned pseudogene status. The CDR3 has 18 residues. DNA of the CDR3: TGTGCAAGTCGTGACTTGGTTATAGGAGAAGTCGACACCGGGGAGCTGTTTTTT. Its translation is CASRDLVIGEVDTGELFF.

The CDR3 bases are TGTGCCAGCAGTTCGGGACAGGCGAACACAGATACGCAGTATTTT. This codes for CASSSGQANTDTQYF. The chain recombines TRBV7-9 with TRBJ2-3; 8 bases match TRBD1. This CDR3 spans 15 amino acids. Germline V gene data show CDR1 as SEHNR and CDR2 as FQNEAQ (reference sequence). The trim removed 6 bases at V and 2 bases at J, leaving 7 bases unmatched.

The chain employs TRBV2 and TRBJ1-5; TRBD1 might be the D (5 bases). V lost 7 bases and J 5 bases, leaving 18 bases between the germline ends. This CDR3 contains 15 residues. Germline V gene lookup returns CDR1 SNHLY and CDR2 FYNNEI. The DNA for the CDR3 is TGTGCCAGCACCCTGGACACGCTTAGTTATCAGCCCCAGCATTTT. Translating it yields CASTLDTLSYQPQHF.

With respect to this clone: In the same sample, other DNA sequences code for this CDR3. The chain links TRBV30 to TRBJ1-2; perhaps TRBD1 as D (5 bases). This CDR3 region has 15 residues. Germline CDR1 GTSNPN, CDR2 SVGIG (reference sequence). V shed 0 bases and J shed 3 bases, with 14 bases lying between them. This chain's CDR3 is CAWSVLGRGDYGYTF. CDR3 sequence (DNA): TGTGCCTGGAGTGTACTGGGAAGGGGTGACTATGGCTACACCTTC.

The chain couples TRBV30 to TRBJ2-5; tentatively, D is TRBD1 (6 bases). This CDR3 is built from 16 residues. Looked up from germline, CDR1 is GTSNPN and CDR2 is SVGIG (reference sequence). Between the trimmed V and J ends, which lost 1 base and 5 bases, there was a span of 20 bases. The CDR3 sequence is CAWSASRQVLGETQYF. The CDR3 coding sequence is TGTGCCTGGAGTGCCTCCAGACAGGTCTTGGGGGAGACCCAGTACTTC. The full variable domain, in which reference TRBV30 and TRBJ2-5 provide the parts outside the CDR3, is SQTIHQWPATLVQPVGSPLSLECTVEGTSNPNLYWYRQAAGRGLQLLFYSVGIGQISSEVPQNLSASRPQDRQFILSSKKLLLSDSGFYLCAWSASRQVLGETQYFGPGTRLLVL.

The chain carries TRBV30 and TRBJ1-2; TRBD1 matches at 9 bases. J was trimmed by 6 bases and V by 0 bases; bases with no gene match: 11. CDR1 is GTSNPN, CDR2 SVGIG, per germline (reference sequence). This CDR3 spans 16 amino acids. The DNA of the CDR3 is TGTGCCTGGAGTGTTTCCCGGGACAGGGTAGGGGATGGCTACACCTTC. The encoded protein is CAWSVSRDRVGDGYTF.

The CDR3 nucleotides are TGTGCCAGCAGCTTAGCCCCGGGACTACCAACATACAATGAGCAGTTCTTC. As protein: CASSLAPGLPTYNEQFF. The chain joins TRBV7-8 to TRBJ2-1, with 7 bases matching TRBD2. The germline V gene has CDR1 SGHVS and CDR2 FQNEAQ. There are 17 residues in the CDR3. V was clipped by 0 bases and J by 4 bases; unmatched bases: 9. Complete variable domain (other parts from reference TRBV7-8 and TRBJ2-1): GAGVSQSPRYKVAKRGQDVALRCDPISGHVSLFWYQQALGQGPEFLTYFQNEAQLDKSGLPSDRFFAERPEGSVSTLKIQRTQQEDSAVYLCASSLAPGLPTYNEQFFGPGTRLTVL.

The chain is built from TRBV7-9 and TRBJ1-1, with a tentative D call TRBD1 (5 bases). CDR3 length: 13 amino acids. V lost 5 bases and J lost 4, with 11 bases in between. Germline loops: CDR1 SEHNR, CDR2 FQNEAQ (reference sequence). The CDR3 DNA is TGTGCCAGCAGCGGTGGGGGGAGCACTGAAGCTTTCTTT. Translated, it gives CASSGGGSTEAFF.

The J gene is TRBJ2-3, the V gene TRBV2, with TRBD2 as a possible D gene (5 bases). Germline CDR1 reads SNHLY; CDR2 reads FYNNEI. Deletions cut 7 bases from V and 1 base from J, with 12 bases between. There are 14 residues in the CDR3. CDR3 region: CASTLTKGTDTQYF. In DNA form, the CDR3 reads TGTGCCAGCACCTTGACTAAGGGCACAGATACGCAGTATTTT.

This chain connects TRBV5-4 to TRBJ1-2, with 7 bases that match TRBD1. In germline, CDR1 is SGHNT, CDR2 YYREEE (reference sequence). V shed 3 bases and J 8 bases; nucleotides not matched to a gene: 10. The CDR3 is 14 amino acids. In nucleotides, the CDR3 is TGTGCCAGCAGCTCAGAACAGGGGCCGGAAGGCTACACCTTC. Its protein is CASSSEQGPEGYTF. Complete variable domain (other parts from reference TRBV5-4 and TRBJ1-2): ETGVTQSPTHLIKTRGQQVTLRCSSQSGHNTVSWYQQALGQGPQFIFQYYREEENGRGNFPPRFSGLQFPNYSSELNVNALELDDSALYLCASSSEQGPEGYTFGSGTRLTVV.

This rearrangement joins TRBV5-1 to TRBJ1-1; perhaps TRBD1 as D (5 bases). Looked up from germline, CDR1 is SGHRS and CDR2 is YFSETQ. CDR3 size: 15 residues. V was shortened by 0 bases and J by 5 bases, with 14 bases between the two germline ends. CDR3 region: CASSLAQGLGTEAFF. The CDR3 nucleotides read TGCGCCAGCAGCTTGGCCCAGGGTTTGGGGACTGAAGCTTTCTTT.

The chain combines TRBV25-1 with TRBJ2-7; D not resolved. V lost 4 bases and J 0 bases, leaving 10 bases between the germline ends. Germline lookup yields CDR1 MGHDK and CDR2 SYGVNS. The CDR3 has 14 amino acids. The CDR3 is CASSGPGTSYEQYF. CDR3 DNA sequence: TGTGCCAGCAGTGGGCCAGGAACCTCCTACGAGCAGTACTTC.

The chain couples TRBV4-2 to TRBJ2-1; 7 bases fit TRBD2. The J segment lost 7 bases and the V segment lost 2 bases, leaving 5 bases of the junction unmatched. Germline V CDR1 and CDR2: LGHNA, YNFKEQ. The CDR3 is made up of 14 amino acids. The CDR3 spells CASSQSDSGNEQFF. The CDR3 region has the DNA TGTGCCAGCAGCCAATCCGATAGCGGGAATGAGCAGTTCTTC.

This chain joins TRBV19 and TRBJ2-2; 9 bases are shared with TRBD1. CDR1 is LNHDA and CDR2 is SQIVND in the germline V gene (reference sequence). Trimming cost V 9 bases and J 6 bases; bases outside gene matches: 5. There are 13 residues in the CDR3. Here the CDR3 DNA reads TGTGCCAGCACGGGACAGGGTGCCGGGGAGCTGTTTTTT. It encodes CASTGQGAGELFF.